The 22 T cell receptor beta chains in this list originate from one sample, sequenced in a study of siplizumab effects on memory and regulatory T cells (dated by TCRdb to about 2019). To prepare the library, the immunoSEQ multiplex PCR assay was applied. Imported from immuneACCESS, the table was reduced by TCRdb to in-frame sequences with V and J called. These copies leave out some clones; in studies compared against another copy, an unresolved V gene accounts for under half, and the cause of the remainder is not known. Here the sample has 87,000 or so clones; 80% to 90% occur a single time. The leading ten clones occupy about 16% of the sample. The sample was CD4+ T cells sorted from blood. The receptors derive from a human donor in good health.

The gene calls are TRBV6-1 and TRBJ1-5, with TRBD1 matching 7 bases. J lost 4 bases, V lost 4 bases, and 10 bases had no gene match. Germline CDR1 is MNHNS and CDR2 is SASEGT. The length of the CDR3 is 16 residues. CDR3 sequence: CASSGGRGGPNQPQHF. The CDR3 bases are TGTGCCAGCAGTGGGGGCAGGGGGGGGCCTAATCAGCCCCAGCATTTT.

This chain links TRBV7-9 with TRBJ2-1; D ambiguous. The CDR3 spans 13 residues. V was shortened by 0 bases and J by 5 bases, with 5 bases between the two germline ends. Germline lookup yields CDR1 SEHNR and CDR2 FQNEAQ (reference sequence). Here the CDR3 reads CASSLAADNEQFF. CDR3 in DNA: TGTGCCAGCAGCTTAGCAGCCGACAATGAGCAGTTCTTC.

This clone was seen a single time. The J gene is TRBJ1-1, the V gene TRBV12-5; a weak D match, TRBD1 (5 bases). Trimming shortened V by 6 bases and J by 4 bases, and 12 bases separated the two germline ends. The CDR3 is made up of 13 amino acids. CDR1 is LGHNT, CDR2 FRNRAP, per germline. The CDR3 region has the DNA TGTGCTAGTGGCTATCCTGGGGGCACTGAAGCTTTCTTT. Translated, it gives CASGYPGGTEAFF. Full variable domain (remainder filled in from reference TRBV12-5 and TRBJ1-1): DARVTQTPRHKVTEMGQEVTMRCQPILGHNTVFWYRQTMMQGLELLAYFRNRAPLDDSGMPKDRFSAEMPDATLATLKIQPSEPRDSAVYFCASGYPGGTEAFFGQGTRLTVV.

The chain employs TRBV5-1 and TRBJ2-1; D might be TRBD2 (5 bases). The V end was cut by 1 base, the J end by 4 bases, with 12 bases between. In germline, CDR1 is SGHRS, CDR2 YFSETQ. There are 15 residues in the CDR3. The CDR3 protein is CASSLMQRSYNEQFF. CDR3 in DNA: TGCGCCAGCAGCTTGATGCAGCGGAGTTACAATGAGCAGTTCTTC.

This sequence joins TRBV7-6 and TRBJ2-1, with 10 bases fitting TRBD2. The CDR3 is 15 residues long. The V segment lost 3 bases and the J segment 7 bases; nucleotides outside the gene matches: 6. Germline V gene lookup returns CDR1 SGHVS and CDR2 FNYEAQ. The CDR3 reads CASSFGLAEANEQFF. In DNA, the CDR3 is TGTGCCAGCAGCTTCGGACTAGCGGAGGCTAATGAGCAGTTCTTC.

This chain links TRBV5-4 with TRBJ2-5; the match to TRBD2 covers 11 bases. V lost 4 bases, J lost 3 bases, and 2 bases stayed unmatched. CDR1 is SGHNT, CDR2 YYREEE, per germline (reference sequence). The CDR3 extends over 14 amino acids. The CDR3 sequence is CASSPGLAEETQYF. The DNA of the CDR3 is TGTGCCAGCAGCCCGGGACTAGCGGAAGAGACCCAGTACTTC.

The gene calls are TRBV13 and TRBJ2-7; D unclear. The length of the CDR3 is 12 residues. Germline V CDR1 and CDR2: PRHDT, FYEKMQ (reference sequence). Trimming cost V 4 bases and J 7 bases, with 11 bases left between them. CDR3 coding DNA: TGTGCCAGCAGCTCGGTTATGGGGGAGCAGTACTTC. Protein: CASSSVMGEQYF.

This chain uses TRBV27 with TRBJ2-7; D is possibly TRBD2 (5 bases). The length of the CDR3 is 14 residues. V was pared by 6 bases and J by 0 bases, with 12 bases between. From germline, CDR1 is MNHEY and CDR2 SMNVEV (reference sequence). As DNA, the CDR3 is TGTGCCAGCAGCTTGAAGCGGAACTCCTACGAGCAGTACTTC. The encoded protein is CASSLKRNSYEQYF.

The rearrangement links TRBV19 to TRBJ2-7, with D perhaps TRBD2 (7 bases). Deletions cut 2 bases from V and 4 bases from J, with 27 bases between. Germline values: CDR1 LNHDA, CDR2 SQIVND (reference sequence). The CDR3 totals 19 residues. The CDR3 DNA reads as TGTGCCAGTAGTATAATAAAGGGGGAGGGCCAAGGAGGAAGGTACGAGCAGTACTTC. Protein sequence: CASSIIKGEGQGGRYEQYF.

CDR3 sequence reads: CASSIAPGGGTEAFF. The DNA of the CDR3 is TGTGCCAGCAGCATCGCCCCAGGGGGAGGCACTGAAGCTTTCTTT. V usage is TRBV9 and J usage is TRBJ1-1; 7 nucleotides agree with TRBD1. CDR1 is SGDLS, CDR2 YYNGEE, per germline. J was trimmed by 4 bases and V by 4 bases; bases with no gene match: 10. This CDR3 comprises 15 residues.

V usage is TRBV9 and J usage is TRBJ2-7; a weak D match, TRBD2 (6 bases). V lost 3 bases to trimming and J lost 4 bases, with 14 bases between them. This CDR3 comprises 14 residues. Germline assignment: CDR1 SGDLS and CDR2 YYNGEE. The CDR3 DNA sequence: TGTGCCAGCAGCGCGGGGGACGCCGGATACGAGCAGTACTTC. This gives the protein CASSAGDAGYEQYF.

Here the CDR3 DNA reads TGTGCCAGCGGCGCACAGGGGGGAAACTACGAGCAGTACTTC. Translated: CASGAQGGNYEQYF. The chain employs TRBV9 and TRBJ2-7; 8 nucleotides align to TRBD1. This CDR3 is built from 14 residues. Germline values: CDR1 SGDLS, CDR2 YYNGEE. The J segment lost 3 bases and the V segment lost 7 bases, leaving 9 bases of the junction unmatched.

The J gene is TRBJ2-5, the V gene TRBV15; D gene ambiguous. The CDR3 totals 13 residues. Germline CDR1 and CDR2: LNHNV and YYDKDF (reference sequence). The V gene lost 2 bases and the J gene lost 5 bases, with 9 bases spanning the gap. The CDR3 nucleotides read TGTGCCACCAGCAGAACGAGAGTCGAGACCCAGTACTTC. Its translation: CATSRTRVETQYF.

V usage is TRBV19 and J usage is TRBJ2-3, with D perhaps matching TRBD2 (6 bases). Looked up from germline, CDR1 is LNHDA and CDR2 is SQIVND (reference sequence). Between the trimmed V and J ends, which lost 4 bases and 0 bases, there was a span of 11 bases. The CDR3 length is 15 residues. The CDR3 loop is CASSRGVPSTDTQYF. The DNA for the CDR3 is TGTGCCAGTAGTAGGGGGGTTCCTAGCACAGATACGCAGTATTTT.

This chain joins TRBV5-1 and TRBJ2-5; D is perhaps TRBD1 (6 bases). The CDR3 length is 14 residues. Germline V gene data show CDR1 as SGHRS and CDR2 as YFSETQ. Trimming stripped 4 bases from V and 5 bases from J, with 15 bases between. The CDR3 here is CASSRDTGSETQYF. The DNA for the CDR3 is TGCGCCAGCAGCAGGGACACGGGTAGTGAGACCCAGTACTTC.

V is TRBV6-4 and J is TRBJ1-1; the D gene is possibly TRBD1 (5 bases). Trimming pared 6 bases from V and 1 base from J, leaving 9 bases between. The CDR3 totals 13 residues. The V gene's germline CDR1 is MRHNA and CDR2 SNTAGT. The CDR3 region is CASRRQGNTEAFF. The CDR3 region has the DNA TGTGCCAGCAGGCGGCAGGGGAACACTGAAGCTTTCTTT.

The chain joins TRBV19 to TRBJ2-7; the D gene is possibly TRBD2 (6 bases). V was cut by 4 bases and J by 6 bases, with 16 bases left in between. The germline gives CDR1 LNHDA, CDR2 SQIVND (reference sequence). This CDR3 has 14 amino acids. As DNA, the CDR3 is TGTGCCAGTAGTAAACTAGCAACGCTTGGCGAGCAGTACTTC. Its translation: CASSKLATLGEQYF.

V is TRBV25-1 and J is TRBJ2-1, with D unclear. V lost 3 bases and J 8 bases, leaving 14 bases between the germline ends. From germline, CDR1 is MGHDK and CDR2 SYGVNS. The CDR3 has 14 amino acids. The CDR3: CASSDTHRSDEQFF. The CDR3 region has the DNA TGTGCCAGCAGTGATACCCACCGATCCGATGAGCAGTTCTTC. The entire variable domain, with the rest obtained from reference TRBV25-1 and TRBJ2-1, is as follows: EADIYQTPRYLVIGTGKKITLECSQTMGHDKMYWYQQDPGMELHLIHYSYGVNSTEKGDLSSESTVSRIRTEHFPLTLESARPSHTSQYLCASSDTHRSDEQFFGPGTRLTVL.

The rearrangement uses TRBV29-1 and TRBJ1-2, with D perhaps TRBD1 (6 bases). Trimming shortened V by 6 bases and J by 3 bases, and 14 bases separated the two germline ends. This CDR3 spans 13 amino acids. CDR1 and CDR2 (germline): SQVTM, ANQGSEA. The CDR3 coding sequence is TGCAGCGTCAGGGGTGGCGGGCACTATGGCTACACCTTC. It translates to CSVRGGGHYGYTF. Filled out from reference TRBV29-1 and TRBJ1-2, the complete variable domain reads SAVISQKPSRDICQRGTSLTIQCQVDSQVTMMFWYRQQPGQSLTLIATANQGSEATYESGFVIDKFPISRPNLTFSTLTVSNMSPEDSSIYLCSVRGGGHYGYTFGSGTRLTVV.

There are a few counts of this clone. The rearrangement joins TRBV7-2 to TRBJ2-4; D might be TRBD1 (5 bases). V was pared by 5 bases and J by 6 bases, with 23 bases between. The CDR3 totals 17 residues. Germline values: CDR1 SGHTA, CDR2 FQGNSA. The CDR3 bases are TGTGCCAGCAGCGGTAAGGGGCCTACCATCAGAGGAAACATTCAGTACTTC. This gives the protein CASSGKGPTIRGNIQYF.

CDR3 nucleotide sequence: TGTGCCAGCAGCTTAGGGACAGGGATTTGGGATACGCAGTATTTT. The encoded protein is CASSLGTGIWDTQYF. The rearrangement uses TRBV5-4 and TRBJ2-3; TRBD1 matches 9 bases. This CDR3 spans 15 amino acids. Germline V lookup: CDR1 SGHNT, CDR2 YYREEE (reference sequence). After removal of 2 bases from V and 6 bases from J, the junction contained 7 bases not matched to a gene.

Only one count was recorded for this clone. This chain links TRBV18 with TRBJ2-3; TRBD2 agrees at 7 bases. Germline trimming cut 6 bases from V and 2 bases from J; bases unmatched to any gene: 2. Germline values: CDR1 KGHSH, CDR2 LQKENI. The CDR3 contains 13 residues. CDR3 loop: CASSGGTTDTQYF. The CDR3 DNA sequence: TGTGCCAGCTCCGGGGGGACCACAGATACGCAGTATTTT.